This entry lists 8 T cell receptor beta chains sequenced from one sample in a study of T cell repertoires in cytomegalovirus infection. In TCRdb, the reads were re-called with MiXCR into one record per CDR3 protein. The sample has 200,000 or so distinct CDR3 sequences, roughly a fifth seen once; the top ten hold less than 3.5%. The sample comprised PBMCs. The receptor source for this set is a human donor in good health (CMV status not recorded). Some clones in this sample may be carry-over from other donors' samples.

V gene TRBV20-1 combines with J gene TRBJ2-3, with 8 bases that match TRBD2. V lost 5 bases, J lost 2 bases, and 3 bases stayed unmatched. This CDR3 contains 13 residues. In germline, CDR1 is DFQATT, CDR2 SNEGSKA (reference sequence). CDR3 sequence (DNA): TGCAGTGCTTTAGCGGGGTACACAGATACGCAGTATTTT. Residues: CSALAGYTDTQYF.

This clonotype was detected ten times or more. The rearrangement joins TRBV7-3 to TRBJ2-3; 8 positions match TRBD2. Germline loops: CDR1 SGHTA, CDR2 FQGTGA. CDR3 length: 15 residues. V shed 1 base and J 5 bases; nucleotides not matched to a gene: 5. This chain's CDR3 is CASSLSRSGEDTQYF. In DNA, the CDR3 is TGTGCCAGCAGCTTAAGCCGTAGCGGGGAAGATACGCAGTATTTT.

There are many counts of this clonotype. The chain links TRBV12-3 or TRBV12-4 to TRBJ2-1; D is perhaps TRBD1 (6 bases). This CDR3 contains 12 residues. Trimming stripped 4 bases from V and 10 bases from J, with 11 bases between. In DNA form, the CDR3 reads TGTGCCAGCAGTTCGGACAGCCCAGAGCAGTTCTTC. Its protein is CASSSDSPEQFF.

The chain carries TRBV19 and TRBJ1-2; the D is unclear. Trimming removed 2 bases at V and 4 bases at J, with 11 bases between. Germline V gene data show CDR1 as LNHDA and CDR2 as SQIVND (reference sequence). The CDR3 is 14 amino acids. CDR3 region: CASSIQSGLYGYTF. The CDR3 coding sequence is TGTGCCAGTAGTATACAATCCGGGCTCTATGGCTACACCTTC.

The chain joins TRBV5-5 to TRBJ1-2; a possible D gene is TRBD1 (6 bases). Trimming took 3 bases from V and 4 from J, leaving 10 bases between them. This CDR3 has 13 residues. Germline values: CDR1 SGHKS, CDR2 YYEKEE (reference sequence). CDR3 sequence: CASSSQGIYGYTF. As DNA, the CDR3 is TGTGCCAGCAGCTCACAGGGAATCTATGGCTACACCTTC.

This clonotype was picked up a small number of times. The V call is TRBV12-3 or TRBV12-4, the J call TRBJ1-1, with TRBD1 as a possible D gene (5 bases). V was clipped by 5 bases and J by 5 bases, with 21 bases between them. This CDR3 is 16 amino acids long. The CDR3 here is CASSPFGRDLRTEAFF. The CDR3 DNA is TGTGCCAGCAGTCCTTTCGGACGGGACTTGAGGACTGAAGCTTTCTTT.

This clonotype came up many times. The chain carries TRBV7-8 and TRBJ2-5, with 12 bases fitting TRBD2. V lost 0 bases and J lost 4; bases outside the gene matches: 0. Germline CDR1 SGHVS, CDR2 FQNEAQ. The CDR3 is 15 amino acids. CDR3: CASSLALAGGETQYF. Here the CDR3 DNA reads TGTGCCAGCAGCTTAGCACTAGCGGGAGGAGAGACCCAGTACTTC.

There are a few counts of this clonotype. The chain employs TRBV29-1 and TRBJ2-3; D gene uncertain. Germline CDR1 is SQVTM and CDR2 is ANQGSEA. The germline V and J ends were trimmed by 7 bases and 2 bases, with 13 bases remaining between them. This CDR3 is built from 13 residues. The CDR3 is CSADQGNTDTQYF. CDR3 nucleotide sequence: TGCAGCGCTGACCAAGGTAACACAGATACGCAGTATTTT.